This T cell receptor beta chain was obtained from a study of blood T cell repertoires in COVID-19. Germline trimming cut 7 bases from V and 4 bases from J; bases unmatched to any gene: 3. The germline V gene encodes CDR1 LNHDA and CDR2 SQIVND (reference sequence). The CDR3 has 14 residues. Repertoires were generated with immunoSEQ multiplex PCR, while TCRdb's copy carries only in-frame clones and drops some. The sample includes approximately 170,000 clones, around 85% of them seen just once. Source material: peripheral blood. The source of this sequence is a man aged 80 or over with COVID-19, enrolled during active disease. The chain couples TRBV19 to TRBJ2-1; 11 positions agree with TRBD2. The CDR3 protein is CASTGTSGYNEQFF. The CDR3 coding sequence is TGTGCCAGTACCGGGACTAGCGGTTACAATGAGCAGTTCTTC. Full variable domain (outside the CDR3, taken from reference TRBV19 and TRBJ2-1): DGGITQSPKYLFRKEGQNVTLSCEQNLNHDAMYWYRQDPGQGLRLIYYSQIVNDFQKGDIAEGYSVSREKKESFPLTVTSAQKNPTAFYLCASTGTSGYNEQFFGPGTRLTVL.